The rows below give T cell receptor beta chains drawn from one sample of a study of blood T cell repertoires in COVID-19. Profiled with immunoSEQ multiplex PCR; TCRdb holds only in-frame clones, not every one. There are about 180,000 clones in the sample; 88% occur only once, and around 9.5% lies in the top ten. Sequencing was performed on PBMCs or T cells enriched from blood (not recorded which). These receptors originate from a woman aged 18-35 years who had recovered from COVID-19. CDR3s include the opening cysteine and the closing phenylalanine or tryptophan. A D gene is named only where the DNA matches it firmly. Clone size is shown for a subset of rows, as once, few, many or a class of expanded clone.

v_call: TRBV6-6
clone_size: -
j_call: TRBJ1-1
d_call: -
cdr3_aa: CASSYQGNTEAFF
cdr3_nt: TGTGCCAGCAGTTATCAGGGTAACACTGAAGCTTTCTTT

v_call: TRBV27
clone_size: -
j_call: TRBJ1-5
d_call: -
cdr3_aa: CASSFSYRVQDQPQHF
cdr3_nt: TGTGCCAGCAGTTTCTCATACAGGGTTCAAGATCAGCCCCAGCATTTT

v_call: TRBV5-5
clone_size: -
j_call: TRBJ2-1
d_call: -
cdr3_aa: CASSSRDSTYNEQFF
cdr3_nt: TGTGCCAGCAGCTCCCGGGACTCAACCTACAATGAGCAGTTCTTC

v_call: TRBV6-2/TRBV6-3
clone_size: -
j_call: TRBJ1-4
d_call: -
cdr3_aa: CASSYTGHTTNEKLFF
cdr3_nt: TGTGCCAGCAGTTACACCGGACACACAACTAATGAAAAACTGTTTTTT

v_call: TRBV10-3
clone_size: -
j_call: TRBJ1-2
d_call: -
cdr3_aa: CAATTESYGYTF
cdr3_nt: TGTGCCGCAACGACAGAGTCCTATGGCTACACCTTC

v_call: TRBV3-1/TRBV3-2
clone_size: few
j_call: TRBJ2-1
d_call: -
cdr3_aa: CASSQELAREQFF
cdr3_nt: TGTGCCAGCAGCCAAGAGCTAGCTCGAGAGCAGTTCTTC

v_call: TRBV7-2
clone_size: -
j_call: TRBJ2-4
d_call: TRBD2
cdr3_aa: CASSLEGLAGLAKNIQYF
cdr3_nt: TGTGCCAGCAGCTTAGAGGGGTTAGCGGGGCTAGCCAAAAACATTCAGTACTTC

v_call: TRBV7-6
clone_size: few
j_call: TRBJ1-6
d_call: -
cdr3_aa: CASSTQGTNSPLHF
cdr3_nt: TGTGCCAGCAGCACACAGGGAACTAATTCACCCCTCCACTTT

v_call: TRBV28
clone_size: -
j_call: TRBJ2-7
d_call: TRBD1
cdr3_aa: CASSPVGQGYEQYF
cdr3_nt: TGTGCCAGCAGTCCAGTAGGACAGGGCTACGAGCAGTACTTC

v_call: TRBV30
clone_size: -
j_call: TRBJ1-2
d_call: -
cdr3_aa: CAWSVGGGYTF
cdr3_nt: TGTGCCTGGAGTGTCGGCGGTGGCTACACCTTC

v_call: TRBV10-3
clone_size: -
j_call: TRBJ1-1
d_call: -
cdr3_aa: CAISESSGTEAFF
cdr3_nt: TGTGCCATCAGTGAGTCGTCGGGGACTGAAGCTTTCTTT

v_call: TRBV29-1
clone_size: -
j_call: TRBJ1-1
d_call: -
cdr3_aa: CSVVGAADTEAFF
cdr3_nt: TGCAGCGTTGTAGGGGCCGCGGACACTGAAGCTTTCTTT

v_call: TRBV27
clone_size: -
j_call: TRBJ1-5
d_call: TRBD1
cdr3_aa: CASRSGGNNQPQHF
cdr3_nt: TGTGCCAGCAGGTCAGGGGGCAATAATCAGCCCCAGCATTTT

v_call: TRBV10-2
clone_size: few
j_call: TRBJ1-3
d_call: -
cdr3_aa: CASSLTGSGNTIYF
cdr3_nt: TGCGCCAGCAGTCTTACAGGCTCTGGAAACACCATATATTTT

v_call: TRBV6-5
clone_size: -
j_call: TRBJ2-3
d_call: -
cdr3_aa: CASSYSKVARTDTQYF
cdr3_nt: TGTGCCAGCAGTTACTCGAAGGTAGCTCGCACAGATACGCAGTATTTT

v_call: TRBV15
clone_size: once
j_call: TRBJ1-1
d_call: TRBD1
cdr3_aa: CATSGGQGGTEAFF
cdr3_nt: TGTGCCACCAGTGGGGGACAGGGGGGGACTGAAGCTTTCTTT

v_call: TRBV5-1
clone_size: -
j_call: TRBJ2-3
d_call: TRBD2
cdr3_aa: CASTGGLAVDTQYF
cdr3_nt: TGCGCCAGCACGGGGGGACTAGCGGTAGATACGCAGTATTTT

v_call: TRBV19
clone_size: once
j_call: TRBJ1-6
d_call: -
cdr3_aa: CASSSERRTVYNSPLHF
cdr3_nt: TGTGCCAGTAGTAGCGAGAGGCGGACAGTGTATAATTCACCCCTCCACTTT

v_call: TRBV29-1
clone_size: -
j_call: TRBJ2-7
d_call: -
cdr3_aa: CSVEGSEDSYEQYF
cdr3_nt: TGCAGCGTTGAAGGGTCTGAGGACTCCTACGAGCAGTACTTC

v_call: TRBV2
clone_size: once
j_call: TRBJ2-1
d_call: TRBD2
cdr3_aa: CASSEKPVAGVEYNEQFF
cdr3_nt: TGTGCCAGCAGTGAAAAACCGGTAGCGGGAGTTGAATACAATGAGCAGTTCTTC

v_call: TRBV18
clone_size: -
j_call: TRBJ2-7
d_call: TRBD2
cdr3_aa: CASSPGGGSSYEQYF
cdr3_nt: TGTGCCAGCTCCCCCGGGGGGGGGAGCTCCTACGAGCAGTACTTC

v_call: TRBV7-3
clone_size: once
j_call: TRBJ2-1
d_call: -
cdr3_aa: CASSLGLEATYNEQFF
cdr3_nt: TGTGCCAGCAGCTTAGGGCTGGAGGCCACCTACAATGAGCAGTTCTTC

v_call: TRBV28
clone_size: -
j_call: TRBJ1-1
d_call: -
cdr3_aa: CASSPRGEVSAFF
cdr3_nt: TGTGCCAGCAGCCCCAGGGGCGAGGTGTCAGCTTTCTTT

v_call: TRBV11-2
clone_size: -
j_call: TRBJ2-1
d_call: -
cdr3_aa: CASSLVPLYNEQFF
cdr3_nt: TGTGCCAGCAGCTTAGTTCCCCTCTACAATGAGCAGTTCTTC

v_call: TRBV28
clone_size: -
j_call: TRBJ1-2
d_call: -
cdr3_aa: CASSFGGVYGYTF
cdr3_nt: TGTGCCAGCAGTTTCGGAGGAGTCTATGGCTACACCTTC

v_call: TRBV5-1
clone_size: -
j_call: TRBJ2-4
d_call: TRBD2
cdr3_aa: CASSLELAGDQNIQYF
cdr3_nt: TGCGCCAGCAGCTTGGAACTAGCGGGGGACCAAAACATTCAGTACTTC

v_call: TRBV2
clone_size: -
j_call: TRBJ1-1
d_call: -
cdr3_aa: CASTDQGYTEAFF
cdr3_nt: TGTGCCAGCACGGACCAGGGGTACACTGAAGCTTTCTTT

v_call: TRBV24-1
clone_size: -
j_call: TRBJ1-5
d_call: TRBD1
cdr3_aa: CATSARTGGLEAQHF
cdr3_nt: TGTGCCACCAGTGCTCGCACAGGGGGTTTAGAGGCCCAGCATTTT

v_call: TRBV24-1
clone_size: -
j_call: TRBJ2-2
d_call: TRBD1
cdr3_aa: CATSDTGTGRELFF
cdr3_nt: TGTGCCACCAGTGACACCGGGACAGGGAGGGAGCTGTTTTTT

v_call: TRBV11-2
clone_size: once
j_call: TRBJ2-1
d_call: -
cdr3_aa: CASRFPGTGNNEQFF
cdr3_nt: TGTGCCAGCAGGTTCCCCGGGACTGGGAACAATGAGCAGTTCTTC

v_call: TRBV30
clone_size: -
j_call: TRBJ1-1
d_call: -
cdr3_aa: CAWDEGLRNTEAFF
cdr3_nt: TGTGCCTGGGACGAGGGACTACGGAACACTGAAGCTTTCTTT

v_call: TRBV12-3/TRBV12-4
clone_size: -
j_call: TRBJ1-1
d_call: -
cdr3_aa: CASTSPPEAFF
cdr3_nt: TGTGCCAGCACCTCTCCCCCCGAAGCTTTCTTT

v_call: TRBV5-1
clone_size: -
j_call: TRBJ2-5
d_call: -
cdr3_aa: CASSSGDSLQETQYF
cdr3_nt: TGCGCCAGCAGCTCGGGGGACAGCCTACAAGAGACCCAGTACTTC

v_call: TRBV29-1
clone_size: few
j_call: TRBJ1-1
d_call: TRBD1
cdr3_aa: CSVEPQGDTEAFF
cdr3_nt: TGCAGCGTCGAGCCTCAGGGGGACACTGAAGCTTTCTTT

v_call: TRBV30
clone_size: -
j_call: TRBJ2-1
d_call: TRBD2
cdr3_aa: CAWSDSSGTRGYNEQFF
cdr3_nt: TGTGCCTGGAGTGACTCGTCCGGGACTAGAGGGTACAATGAGCAGTTCTTC

v_call: TRBV28
clone_size: -
j_call: TRBJ2-7
d_call: -
cdr3_aa: CASSGGAVYEQYF
cdr3_nt: TGTGCCAGCAGCGGAGGGGCCGTCTACGAGCAGTACTTC

v_call: TRBV6-5
clone_size: -
j_call: TRBJ2-3
d_call: -
cdr3_aa: CASSPRTDTQYF
cdr3_nt: TGTGCCAGCAGTCCGCGGACAGATACGCAGTATTTT

v_call: TRBV14
clone_size: -
j_call: TRBJ1-1
d_call: -
cdr3_aa: CASSQDRGNTEAFF
cdr3_nt: TGTGCCAGCAGCCAAGACAGGGGGAACACTGAAGCTTTCTTT

v_call: TRBV27
clone_size: -
j_call: TRBJ1-4
d_call: -
cdr3_aa: CASSLRGAGVEKLFF
cdr3_nt: TGTGCCAGCAGTTTACGGGGGGCCGGAGTTGAAAAACTGTTTTTT

v_call: TRBV28
clone_size: -
j_call: TRBJ2-3
d_call: TRBD2
cdr3_aa: CASSFVMAGDDTQYF
cdr3_nt: TGTGCCAGCAGTTTCGTGATGGCGGGGGACGATACGCAGTATTTT

v_call: TRBV7-6
clone_size: -
j_call: TRBJ1-6
d_call: TRBD1
cdr3_aa: CASSFSGQGSSPLHF
cdr3_nt: TGTGCCAGCAGCTTCTCCGGACAGGGTAGTTCACCCCTCCACTTT

v_call: TRBV5-8
clone_size: once
j_call: TRBJ2-3
d_call: TRBD2
cdr3_aa: CASSWRTRADTQYF
cdr3_nt: TGTGCCAGCAGCTGGCGGACTAGGGCAGATACGCAGTATTTT

v_call: TRBV5-5
clone_size: once
j_call: TRBJ2-1
d_call: TRBD1
cdr3_aa: CASSTRDRSYNEQFF
cdr3_nt: TGTGCCAGCAGCACCCGGGACAGATCATACAATGAGCAGTTCTTC

v_call: TRBV5-1
clone_size: -
j_call: TRBJ2-7
d_call: -
cdr3_aa: CASRRTGDFEQYF
cdr3_nt: TGCGCCAGCAGACGAACAGGGGACTTTGAGCAGTACTTC

v_call: TRBV3-1/TRBV3-2
clone_size: -
j_call: TRBJ1-1
d_call: -
cdr3_aa: CASRIDSNTEAFF
cdr3_nt: TGTGCCAGCAGGATAGACAGCAACACTGAAGCTTTCTTT

v_call: TRBV5-8
clone_size: -
j_call: TRBJ1-6
d_call: TRBD1
cdr3_aa: CASSFRMTGAGTPLHF
cdr3_nt: TGTGCCAGCAGCTTCCGTATGACAGGGGCGGGCACACCCCTCCACTTT

v_call: TRBV7-9
clone_size: -
j_call: TRBJ2-6
d_call: -
cdr3_aa: CASSLGDSSSGANVLTF
cdr3_nt: TGTGCCAGCAGCTTAGGGGACTCCAGCTCTGGGGCCAACGTCCTGACTTTC

v_call: TRBV28
clone_size: -
j_call: TRBJ2-1
d_call: TRBD2
cdr3_aa: CASSPGTGGTYNEQFF
cdr3_nt: TGTGCCAGCAGCCCTGGCACGGGAGGGACCTACAATGAGCAGTTCTTC

v_call: TRBV29-1
clone_size: -
j_call: TRBJ1-1
d_call: TRBD1
cdr3_aa: CSVGQGGNTEAFF
cdr3_nt: TGCAGCGTTGGACAGGGAGGGAACACTGAAGCTTTCTTT

v_call: TRBV11-2
clone_size: many
j_call: TRBJ2-1
d_call: TRBD2
cdr3_aa: CASSARLAGRLSEQFF
cdr3_nt: TGTGCCAGCAGCGCCCGACTAGCGGGAAGATTGAGTGAGCAGTTCTTC

v_call: TRBV28
clone_size: once
j_call: TRBJ1-3
d_call: -
cdr3_aa: CASSDSVTSGNTIYF
cdr3_nt: TGTGCCAGCAGTGATTCAGTCACCTCTGGAAACACCATATATTTT

v_call: TRBV19
clone_size: -
j_call: TRBJ1-1
d_call: -
cdr3_aa: CASSRRDIRTEAFF
cdr3_nt: TGTGCCAGTAGCCGCCGGGACATCAGAACTGAAGCTTTCTTT

v_call: TRBV7-7
clone_size: -
j_call: TRBJ2-5
d_call: -
cdr3_aa: CASSLMGERETQYF
cdr3_nt: TGTGCTAGCAGCTTAATGGGCGAACGAGAGACCCAGTACTTC

v_call: TRBV5-4
clone_size: -
j_call: TRBJ2-1
d_call: TRBD2
cdr3_aa: CASSLAGAGGLYNEQFF
cdr3_nt: TGTGCCAGCAGCTTGGCCGGAGCGGGAGGGCTCTACAATGAGCAGTTCTTC

v_call: TRBV7-2
clone_size: -
j_call: TRBJ1-6
d_call: TRBD1
cdr3_aa: CASSLRARGEYNSPLHF
cdr3_nt: TGTGCCAGCAGCTTACGGGCCAGGGGGGAATATAATTCACCCCTCCACTTT

v_call: TRBV3-1/TRBV3-2
clone_size: -
j_call: TRBJ2-7
d_call: -
cdr3_aa: CASSQDRAGDEQYF
cdr3_nt: TGTGCCAGCAGCCAAGATCGGGCAGGGGACGAGCAGTACTTC

v_call: TRBV7-2
clone_size: once
j_call: TRBJ2-2
d_call: -
cdr3_aa: CASSLGLGGDTGELFF
cdr3_nt: TGTGCCAGCAGCTTAGGACTAGGCGGGGACACCGGGGAGCTGTTTTTT

v_call: TRBV2
clone_size: -
j_call: TRBJ2-1
d_call: -
cdr3_aa: CASSLGDNEQFF
cdr3_nt: TGTGCCAGCAGTCTCGGGGACAATGAGCAGTTCTTC

v_call: TRBV5-4
clone_size: few
j_call: TRBJ2-7
d_call: TRBD2
cdr3_aa: CASSSAGDEQYF
cdr3_nt: TGTGCCAGCAGCTCAGCGGGGGACGAGCAGTACTTC

v_call: TRBV7-7
clone_size: -
j_call: TRBJ2-5
d_call: TRBD1
cdr3_aa: CASSLNRGQDETQYF
cdr3_nt: TGTGCTAGCAGCTTAAACAGGGGGCAGGATGAGACCCAGTACTTC